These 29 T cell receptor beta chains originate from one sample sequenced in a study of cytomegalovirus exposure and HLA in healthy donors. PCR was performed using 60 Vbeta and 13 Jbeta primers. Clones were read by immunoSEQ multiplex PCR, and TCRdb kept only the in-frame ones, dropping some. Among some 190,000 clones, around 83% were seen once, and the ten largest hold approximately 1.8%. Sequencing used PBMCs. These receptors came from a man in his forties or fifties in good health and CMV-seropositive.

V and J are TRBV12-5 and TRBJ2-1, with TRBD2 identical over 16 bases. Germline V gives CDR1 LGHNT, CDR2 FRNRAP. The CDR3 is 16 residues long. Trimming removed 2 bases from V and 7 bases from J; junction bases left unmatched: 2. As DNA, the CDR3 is TGTGCTAGTGGTTTGCCGGGACTAGCGGGAGGGAATGAGCAGTTCTTC. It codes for CASGLPGLAGGNEQFF.

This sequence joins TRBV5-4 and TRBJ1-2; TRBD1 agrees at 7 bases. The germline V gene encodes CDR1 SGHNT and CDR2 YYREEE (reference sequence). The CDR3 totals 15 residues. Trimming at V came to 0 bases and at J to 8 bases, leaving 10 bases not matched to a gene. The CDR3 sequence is CASSLETGRTGGYTF. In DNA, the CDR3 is TGTGCCAGCAGCTTGGAGACAGGGAGGACGGGCGGCTACACCTTC.

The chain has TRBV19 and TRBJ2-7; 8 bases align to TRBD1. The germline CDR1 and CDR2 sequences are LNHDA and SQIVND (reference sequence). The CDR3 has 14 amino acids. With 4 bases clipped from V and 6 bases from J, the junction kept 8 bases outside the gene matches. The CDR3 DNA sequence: TGTGCCAGTAGTAGGAGGACAGGGCGGGTCGAGCAGTACTTC. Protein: CASSRRTGRVEQYF.

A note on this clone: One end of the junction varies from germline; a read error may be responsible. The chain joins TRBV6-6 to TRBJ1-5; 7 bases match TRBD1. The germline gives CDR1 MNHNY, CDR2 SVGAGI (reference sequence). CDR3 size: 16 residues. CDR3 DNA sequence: TGTGCCGGCAGTCGGGACAGCCGGGGCCACAATCAGCCCCAGCATTTT. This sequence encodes CAGSRDSRGHNQPQHF.

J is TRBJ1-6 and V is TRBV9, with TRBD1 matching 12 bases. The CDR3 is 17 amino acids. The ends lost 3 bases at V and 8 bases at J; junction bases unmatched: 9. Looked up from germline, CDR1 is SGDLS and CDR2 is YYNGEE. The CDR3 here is CASSEPGQGAWHSPLHF. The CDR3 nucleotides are TGTGCCAGCAGCGAGCCGGGACAGGGGGCCTGGCATTCACCCCTCCACTTT.

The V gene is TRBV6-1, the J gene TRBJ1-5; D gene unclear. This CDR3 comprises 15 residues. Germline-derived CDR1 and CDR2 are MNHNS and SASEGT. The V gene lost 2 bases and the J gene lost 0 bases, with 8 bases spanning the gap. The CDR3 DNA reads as TGTGCCAGCAGTGAACCCGTTAATAGCAATCAGCCCCAGCATTTT. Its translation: CASSEPVNSNQPQHF.

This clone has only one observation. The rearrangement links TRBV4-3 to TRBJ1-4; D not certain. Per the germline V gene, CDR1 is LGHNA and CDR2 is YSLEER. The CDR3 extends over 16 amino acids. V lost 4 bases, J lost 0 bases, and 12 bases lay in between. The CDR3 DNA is TGCGCCAGCAGCCGAGGTCGAGGGACAACTAATGAAAAACTGTTTTTT. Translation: CASSRGRGTTNEKLFF.

The CDR3 region has the DNA TGTGCCAGCAGCCGTGAGGGAGGGCGCAGTTACAATGAGCAGTTCTTC. It codes for CASSREGGRSYNEQFF. The rearrangement links TRBV4-2 to TRBJ2-1; TRBD2 matches at 7 bases. The length of the CDR3 is 16 residues. Germline CDR1 reads LGHNA; CDR2 reads YNFKEQ. V gave up 4 bases and J gave up 4 bases; unmatched junction bases: 10.

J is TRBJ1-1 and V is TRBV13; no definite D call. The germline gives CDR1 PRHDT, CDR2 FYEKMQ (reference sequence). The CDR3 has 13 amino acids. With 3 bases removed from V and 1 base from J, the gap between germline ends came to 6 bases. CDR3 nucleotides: TGTGCCAGCAGCTTGAGACAGAACACTGAAGCTTTCTTT. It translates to CASSLRQNTEAFF. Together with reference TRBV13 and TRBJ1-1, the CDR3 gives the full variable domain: AAGVIQSPRHLIKEKRETATLKCYPIPRHDTVYWYQQGPGQDPQFLISFYEKMQSDKGSIPDRFSAQQFSDYHSELNMSSLELGDSALYFCASSLRQNTEAFFGQGTRLTVV.

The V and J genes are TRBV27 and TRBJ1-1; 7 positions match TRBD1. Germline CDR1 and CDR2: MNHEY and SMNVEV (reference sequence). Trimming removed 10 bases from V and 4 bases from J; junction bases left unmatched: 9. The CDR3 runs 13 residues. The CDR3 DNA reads TGTGCCATCCGTCGACAGGGAGGCACTGAAGCTTTCTTT. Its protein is CAIRRQGGTEAFF.

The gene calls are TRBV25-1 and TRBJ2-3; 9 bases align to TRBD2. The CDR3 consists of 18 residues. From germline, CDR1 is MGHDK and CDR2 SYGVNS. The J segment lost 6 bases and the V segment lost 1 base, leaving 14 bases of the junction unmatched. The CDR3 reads CASSESRWTSVGLDTQYF. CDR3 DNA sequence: TGTGCCAGCAGTGAATCTCGCTGGACTAGCGTTGGTTTGGATACGCAGTATTTT.

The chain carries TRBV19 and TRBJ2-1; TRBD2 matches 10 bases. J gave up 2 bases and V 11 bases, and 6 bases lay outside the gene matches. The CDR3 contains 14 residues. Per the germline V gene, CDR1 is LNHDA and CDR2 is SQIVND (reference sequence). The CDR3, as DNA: TGTGCCCCCCAGCGGGAGGGAGCCTACAATGAGCAGTTCTTC. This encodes CAPQREGAYNEQFF.

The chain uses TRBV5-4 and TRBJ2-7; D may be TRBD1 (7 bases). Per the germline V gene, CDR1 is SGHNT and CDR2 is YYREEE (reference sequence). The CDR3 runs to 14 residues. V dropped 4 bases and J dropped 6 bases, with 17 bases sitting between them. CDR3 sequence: CASSPRQGLPEQYF. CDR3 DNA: TGTGCCAGCAGCCCCCGACAGGGACTTCCCGAGCAGTACTTC.

The CDR3 DNA reads as TGTGCCAGTAGGTTACAAACAGGACGTTTAGCTTTCTTT. Translating gives CASRLQTGRLAFF. The chain carries TRBV19 and TRBJ1-1; maybe TRBD1 (5 bases). CDR3 length: 13 amino acids. Germline lookup yields CDR1 LNHDA and CDR2 SQIVND (reference sequence). V was trimmed by 6 bases and J by 10 bases, leaving 18 bases between them.

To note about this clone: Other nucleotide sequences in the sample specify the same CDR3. The CDR3 reads CASSLKWTGGMERGPPAYEQYF. Here the CDR3 DNA reads TGCGCCAGCAGTCTCAAATGGACAGGGGGGATGGAGCGGGGCCCCCCCGCCTACGAGCAGTACTTC. The rearrangement uses TRBV4-3 and TRBJ2-5; 10 bases match TRBD1. The tail of the sequence fits TRBJ2-7 better, so the J call may be wrong. Germline V CDR1 and CDR2: LGHNA, YSLEER. The CDR3 runs to 22 residues.

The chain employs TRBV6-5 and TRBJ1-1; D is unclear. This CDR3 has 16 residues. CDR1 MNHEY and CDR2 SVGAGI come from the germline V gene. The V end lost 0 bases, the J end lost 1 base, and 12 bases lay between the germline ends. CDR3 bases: TGTGCCAGCAGTTACTCCAGAGGGAGAGGGAACACTGAAGCTTTCTTT. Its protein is CASSYSRGRGNTEAFF.

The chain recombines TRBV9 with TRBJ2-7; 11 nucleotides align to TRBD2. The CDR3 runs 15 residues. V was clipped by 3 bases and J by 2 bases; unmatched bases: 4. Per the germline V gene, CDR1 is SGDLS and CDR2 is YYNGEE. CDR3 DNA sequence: TGTGCCAGCAGCGGGGGACTAGCGGAAACCTACGAGCAGTACTTC. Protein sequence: CASSGGLAETYEQYF.

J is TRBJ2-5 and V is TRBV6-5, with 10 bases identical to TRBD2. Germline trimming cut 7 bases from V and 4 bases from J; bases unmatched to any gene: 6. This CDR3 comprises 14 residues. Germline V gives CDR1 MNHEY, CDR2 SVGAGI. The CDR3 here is CASKREGMGETQYF. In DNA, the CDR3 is TGTGCCAGCAAGCGGGAGGGCATGGGAGAGACCCAGTACTTC.

DNA for the CDR3: TGCGCCAGCAGCCAGATAGCGGGAGGCGGAGGGGATACGCAGTATTTT. This gives the protein CASSQIAGGGGDTQYF. The chain recombines TRBV4-3 with TRBJ2-3, with 10 bases aligning to TRBD2. The CDR3 covers 16 residues. The V gene end was trimmed by 3 bases and the J gene end by 6 bases; junction bases not matched to a gene: 9. Germline CDR1 LGHNA, CDR2 YSLEER.

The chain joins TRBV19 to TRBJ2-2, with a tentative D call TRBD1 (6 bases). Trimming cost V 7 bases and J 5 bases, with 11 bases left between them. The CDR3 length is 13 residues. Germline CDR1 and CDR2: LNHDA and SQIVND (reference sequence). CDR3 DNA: TGTGCCAGTACTACGGGACAAACCGGGGAGCTGTTTTTT. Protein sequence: CASTTGQTGELFF.

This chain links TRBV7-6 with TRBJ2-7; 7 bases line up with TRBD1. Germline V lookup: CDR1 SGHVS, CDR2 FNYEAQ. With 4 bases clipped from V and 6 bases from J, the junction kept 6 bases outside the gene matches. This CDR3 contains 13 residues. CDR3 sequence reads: CASSSYRGSEQYF. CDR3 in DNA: TGTGCCAGCAGCTCCTACAGGGGTTCCGAGCAGTACTTC.

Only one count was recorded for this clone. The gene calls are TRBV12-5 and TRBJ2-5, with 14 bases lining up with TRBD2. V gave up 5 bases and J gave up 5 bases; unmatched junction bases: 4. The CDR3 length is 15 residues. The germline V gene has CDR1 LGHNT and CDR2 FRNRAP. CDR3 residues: CASGPGTSGSETQYF. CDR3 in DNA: TGTGCTAGTGGTCCAGGGACTAGCGGGAGTGAGACCCAGTACTTC.

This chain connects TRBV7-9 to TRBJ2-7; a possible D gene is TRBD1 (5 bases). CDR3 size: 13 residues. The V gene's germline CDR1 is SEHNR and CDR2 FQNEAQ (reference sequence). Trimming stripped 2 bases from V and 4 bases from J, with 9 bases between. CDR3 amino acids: CASSLHQGYEQYF. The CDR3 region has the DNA TGTGCCAGCAGCTTACATCAGGGTTACGAGCAGTACTTC.

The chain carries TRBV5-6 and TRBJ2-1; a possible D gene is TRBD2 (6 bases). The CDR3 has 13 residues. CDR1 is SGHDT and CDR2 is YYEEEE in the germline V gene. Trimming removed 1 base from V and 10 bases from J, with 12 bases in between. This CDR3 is CASSLSGPGEQFF. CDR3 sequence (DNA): TGTGCCAGCAGCTTGAGCGGGCCGGGGGAGCAGTTCTTC.

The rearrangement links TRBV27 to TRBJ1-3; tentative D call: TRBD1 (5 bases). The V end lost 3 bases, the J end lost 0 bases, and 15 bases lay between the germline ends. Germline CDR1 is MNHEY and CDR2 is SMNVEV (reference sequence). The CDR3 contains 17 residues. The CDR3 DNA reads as TGTGCCAGCAGTTTCACGGGACTGTCGAGCTCTGGAAACACCATATATTTT. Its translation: CASSFTGLSSSGNTIYF.

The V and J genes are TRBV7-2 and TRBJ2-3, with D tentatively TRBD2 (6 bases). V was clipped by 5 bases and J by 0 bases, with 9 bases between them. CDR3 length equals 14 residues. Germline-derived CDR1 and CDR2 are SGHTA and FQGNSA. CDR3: CASSRDWSTDTQYF. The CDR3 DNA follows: TGTGCCAGCAGCCGGGACTGGAGCACAGATACGCAGTATTTT.

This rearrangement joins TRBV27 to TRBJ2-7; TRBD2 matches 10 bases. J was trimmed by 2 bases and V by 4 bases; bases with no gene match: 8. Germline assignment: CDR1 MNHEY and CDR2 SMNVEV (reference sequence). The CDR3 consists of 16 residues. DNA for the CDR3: TGTGCCAGCAGTTCGATCGGACTAGCGGAGACCTACGAGCAGTACTTC. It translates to CASSSIGLAETYEQYF.

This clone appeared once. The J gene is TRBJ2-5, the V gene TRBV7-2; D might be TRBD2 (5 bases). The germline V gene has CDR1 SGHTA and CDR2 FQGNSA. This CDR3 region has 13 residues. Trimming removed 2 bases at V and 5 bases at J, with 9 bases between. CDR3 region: CASSLTRPETQYF. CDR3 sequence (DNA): TGTGCCAGCAGCTTAACTAGACCGGAGACCCAGTACTTC.

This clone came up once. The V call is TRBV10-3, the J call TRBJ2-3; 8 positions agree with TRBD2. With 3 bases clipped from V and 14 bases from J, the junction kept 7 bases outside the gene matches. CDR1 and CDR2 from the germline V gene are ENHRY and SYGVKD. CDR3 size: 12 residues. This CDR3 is CAISDDGRAPYF. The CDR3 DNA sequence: TGTGCCATCAGTGACGACGGGAGGGCCCCGTATTTT.